Each of the 28 T cell receptor beta chains below was sequenced from the same sample in a study of cytotoxic CD8 clonotypes in ibrutinib-treated CLL. Assay: immunoSEQ multiplex PCR; the TCRdb copy retains only in-frame clones and omits some. The repertoire holds roughly 250,000 clones, 70% seen once, with approximately 15% in the top ten. The sample consisted of PBMCs, taken after 24 months of ibrutinib treatment. The receptors here all came from a human donor with chronic lymphocytic leukemia.

V usage is TRBV25-1 and J usage is TRBJ2-7; D is ambiguous. Per the germline V gene, CDR1 is MGHDK and CDR2 is SYGVNS. Trimming left V 2 bases short and J 2 bases short, with 7 bases between. This CDR3 comprises 13 residues. The chain's CDR3 is CASSEGGTYEQYF. DNA of the CDR3: TGTGCCAGCAGTGAAGGTGGAACCTACGAGCAGTACTTC.

V and J are TRBV11-2 and TRBJ1-5; 10 bases match TRBD1. The V and J ends lost 1 base and 8 bases, in that order; junction bases with no gene match: 5. The germline V gene encodes CDR1 SGHAT and CDR2 FQNNGV. The CDR3 sequence is 15 residues long. CDR3 region: CASSLAGTGVEPQHF. For the CDR3, the DNA is TGTGCCAGCAGCTTAGCGGGGACAGGGGTGGAGCCCCAGCATTTT.

The chain combines TRBV29-1 with TRBJ2-7, with 8 bases aligning to TRBD1. Germline assignment: CDR1 SQVTM and CDR2 ANQGSEA. V lost 4 bases, J lost 7 bases, and 12 bases stayed unmatched. The length of the CDR3 is 14 residues. Written as DNA, the CDR3 is TGCAGCGTTGGGGCCGGACAGGGTGGAAGAGAGCAGTACTTC. It is translated as CSVGAGQGGREQYF.

This chain connects TRBV27 to TRBJ2-1; tentatively, D is TRBD2 (6 bases). The CDR3 is made up of 14 amino acids. Germline loops: CDR1 MNHEY, CDR2 SMNVEV (reference sequence). V lost 2 bases to trimming and J lost 9 bases, with 14 bases between them. CDR3 protein: CASSLRALGGEQFF. The CDR3 nucleotides are TGTGCCAGCAGTTTAAGAGCGTTGGGGGGTGAGCAGTTCTTC.

This chain connects TRBV30 to TRBJ1-5; D might be TRBD1 (6 bases). The germline V gene encodes CDR1 GTSNPN and CDR2 SVGIG (reference sequence). V dropped 5 bases and J dropped 2 bases, with 13 bases sitting between them. CDR3 length: 14 amino acids. The CDR3 DNA follows: TGTGCCTGGGGACCCTACAGGGGCAATCAGCCCCAGCATTTT. Translating it yields CAWGPYRGNQPQHF.

The CDR3 sequence: CAISLSLAGTQETQYF. In nucleotides, the CDR3 is TGTGCCATCAGTCTTAGTCTAGCGGGAACCCAAGAGACCCAGTACTTC. The chain carries TRBV10-3 and TRBJ2-5; 9 positions agree with TRBD2. Germline trimming cut 5 bases from V and 1 base from J; bases unmatched to any gene: 8. This CDR3 is built from 16 residues. Per the germline V gene, CDR1 is ENHRY and CDR2 is SYGVKD.

This chain links TRBV19 with TRBJ2-7, with TRBD1 as a possible D gene (6 bases). Trimming pared 5 bases from V and 1 base from J, leaving 15 bases between. This CDR3 is built from 15 residues. The germline CDR1 and CDR2 sequences are LNHDA and SQIVND (reference sequence). The DNA for the CDR3 is TGTGCCAGTAGTTTGGCACAGGGCTTTTCCTACGAGCAGTACTTC. This codes for CASSLAQGFSYEQYF. The full variable domain, completed using reference TRBV19 and TRBJ2-7, is DGGITQSPKYLFRKEGQNVTLSCEQNLNHDAMYWYRQDPGQGLRLIYYSQIVNDFQKGDIAEGYSVSREKKESFPLTVTSAQKNPTAFYLCASSLAQGFSYEQYFGPGTRLTVT.

This clone was counted a single time. This chain connects TRBV15 to TRBJ2-7; no reliable D call. Germline CDR1 and CDR2: LNHNV and YYDKDF (reference sequence). Trimming pared 0 bases from V and 2 bases from J, leaving 5 bases between. The CDR3 consists of 13 residues. CDR3 sequence reads: CATSREGTYEQYF. CDR3 sequence (DNA): TGTGCCACCAGCAGAGAAGGCACCTACGAGCAGTACTTC.

The table lists this clone with a count of one. V usage is TRBV7-9 and J usage is TRBJ2-3, with 15 positions matching TRBD2. This CDR3 region has 18 residues. Germline V gene lookup returns CDR1 SEHNR and CDR2 FQNEAQ (reference sequence). The V and J ends lost 3 bases and 0 bases, in that order; junction bases with no gene match: 4. The CDR3 DNA reads as TGTGCCAGCAGCTTCGGACTAGCGGGAGGGCCTAGCACAGATACGCAGTATTTT. Amino acid sequence: CASSFGLAGGPSTDTQYF.

This chain links TRBV18 with TRBJ2-7, with D tentatively TRBD2 (5 bases). Between the trimmed V and J ends, which lost 2 bases and 6 bases, there was a span of 20 bases. CDR3 length: 16 residues. Germline V CDR1 and CDR2: KGHSH, LQKENI. CDR3 in DNA: TGTGCCAGCTCACCAGTGCGTACAGCCGCGGGTTCCGAGCAGTACTTC. It is translated as CASSPVRTAAGSEQYF.

Of note for this clone: Other DNA sequences from this sample encode an identical CDR3 as well. V usage is TRBV11-2 and J usage is TRBJ1-1, with D unresolved. Germline V gives CDR1 SGHAT, CDR2 FQNNGV. The CDR3 contains 12 residues. The germline V and J ends were trimmed by 0 bases and 3 bases, with 2 bases remaining between them. The CDR3 sequence: CASSLDYTEAFF. CDR3 coding DNA: TGTGCCAGCAGCTTAGATTACACTGAAGCTTTCTTT.

The V call is TRBV5-3, the J call TRBJ1-5; no clear D gene. TRBV5-3 is placed among ORFs of uncertain function. The CDR3 consists of 13 residues. The V end was cut by 4 bases, the J end by 5 bases, with 10 bases between. CDR3 region: CARSQVGHQPQHF. The CDR3 region has the DNA TGTGCCAGAAGCCAGGTCGGGCATCAGCCCCAGCATTTT.

The chain recombines TRBV29-1 with TRBJ2-7, with 7 bases aligning to TRBD2. This CDR3 is built from 14 residues. CDR1 and CDR2 (germline): SQVTM, ANQGSEA. Germline trimming cut 7 bases from V and 3 bases from J; bases unmatched to any gene: 12. The CDR3 DNA reads TGCAGCGCGAGGCGGGGGTTAAGCAACTACGAGCAGTACTTC. As protein: CSARRGLSNYEQYF.

The chain employs TRBV15 and TRBJ2-4; D gene ambiguous. Per the germline V gene, CDR1 is LNHNV and CDR2 is YYDKDF (reference sequence). Between the trimmed V and J ends, which lost 1 base and 0 bases, there was a span of 10 bases. CDR3 size: 16 residues. CDR3 sequence: CATSRVNYLAKNIQYF. CDR3 sequence (DNA): TGTGCCACCAGCAGAGTAAATTATCTAGCCAAAAACATTCAGTACTTC.

This clone has more than one count but fewer than ten. The V gene is TRBV2, the J gene TRBJ2-5; 11 nucleotides align to TRBD1. The V gene's germline CDR1 is SNHLY and CDR2 FYNNEI. V was pared by 7 bases and J by 4 bases, with 5 bases of the junction left unmatched. This CDR3 has 14 amino acids. CDR3 sequence (DNA): TGTGCCAGCATGGGGACAGGGGGTTTAGAGACCCAGTACTTC. Protein: CASMGTGGLETQYF.

The chain employs TRBV7-9 and TRBJ2-7, with a weak D call TRBD1 (6 bases). CDR3 size: 14 residues. V lost 5 bases, J lost 0 bases, and 11 bases lay in between. Germline assignment: CDR1 SEHNR and CDR2 FQNEAQ (reference sequence). CDR3 sequence (DNA): TGTGCCAGCAGCCAACAGGGAAGCTCCTACGAGCAGTACTTC. Translated, it gives CASSQQGSSYEQYF.

The J gene is TRBJ2-3, the V gene TRBV19; TRBD1 or TRBD2 may be the D gene (5 bases each). The CDR3 covers 15 residues. V was clipped by 5 bases and J by 0 bases, with 12 bases between them. Germline V gene sequence: CDR1 LNHDA, CDR2 SQIVND (reference sequence). The CDR3 is CASSVTGGSTDTQYF. The CDR3, as DNA: TGTGCCAGTAGTGTAACAGGAGGAAGCACAGATACGCAGTATTTT.

This clone occurred a few times. J is TRBJ2-1 and V is TRBV2, with 11 bases matching TRBD2. The CDR3 consists of 17 residues. J was trimmed by 0 bases and V by 8 bases; bases with no gene match: 9. CDR1 and CDR2 from the germline V gene are SNHLY and FYNNEI. Here the CDR3 DNA reads TGTGCCAGCCGTCCTGGGACTAGCGGCCCCTCCTACAATGAGCAGTTCTTC. Translation: CASRPGTSGPSYNEQFF.

The genes are TRBV7-9 and TRBJ2-1; D unclear. Per germline, CDR1 SEHNR and CDR2 FQNEAQ (reference sequence). Trimming took off 5 bases at V and 5 bases at J, with 7 bases between the two ends. The CDR3 extends over 12 amino acids. CDR3 in amino acids: CASSSTHNEQFF. Here the CDR3 DNA reads TGTGCCAGCAGCAGCACCCACAATGAGCAGTTCTTC.

The V and J genes are TRBV9 and TRBJ2-2; TRBD2 aligns across 11 bases. The CDR3 has 17 amino acids. Germline CDR1 SGDLS, CDR2 YYNGEE. V was pared by 1 base and J by 6 bases, with 8 bases of the junction left unmatched. The CDR3 loop is CASSVSASGRKAGELFF. The CDR3 DNA reads as TGTGCCAGCAGCGTATCGGCTAGCGGGAGGAAAGCCGGGGAGCTGTTTTTT.

Only a few counts were recorded for this clone. The V call is TRBV5-4, the J call TRBJ1-2, with 7 bases fitting TRBD1. V trimming: 0 bases; J trimming: 4 bases; junction bases outside the gene matches: 6. CDR1 is SGHNT, CDR2 YYREEE, per germline (reference sequence). The CDR3 has 15 residues. CDR3 loop: CASSLVDRAFYGYTF. CDR3 bases: TGTGCCAGCAGCTTGGTAGACAGGGCGTTCTATGGCTACACCTTC.

The J gene is TRBJ2-7, the V gene TRBV7-9; 11 nucleotides match TRBD1. This CDR3 region has 16 residues. The V segment lost 1 base and the J segment 4 bases; nucleotides outside the gene matches: 6. The germline gives CDR1 SEHNR, CDR2 FQNEAQ (reference sequence). This CDR3 reads CASSLGSGQGAYEQYF. DNA for the CDR3: TGTGCCAGCAGCTTAGGGTCCGGACAGGGGGCTTACGAGCAGTACTTC.

The V and J genes are TRBV30 and TRBJ1-4; D unresolved. V lost 3 bases and J 4 bases, leaving 15 bases between the germline ends. Germline V gives CDR1 GTSNPN, CDR2 SVGIG (reference sequence). The CDR3 has 15 residues. In DNA, the CDR3 is TGTGCCTGGAGCGCCAGCGGGGAATTTAATGAAAAACTGTTTTTT. Amino acid sequence: CAWSASGEFNEKLFF. Together with reference TRBV30 and TRBJ1-4, the CDR3 gives the full variable domain: SQTIHQWPATLVQPVGSPLSLECTVEGTSNPNLYWYRQAAGRGLQLLFYSVGIGQISSEVPQNLSASRPQDRQFILSSKKLLLSDSGFYLCAWSASGEFNEKLFFGSGTQLSVL.

V gene TRBV28 combines with J gene TRBJ2-2; no clear D gene. This CDR3 comprises 11 residues. Germline CDR1 reads MDHEN; CDR2 reads SYDVKM. Trimming cost V 7 bases and J 5 bases, with 5 bases left between them. CDR3 residues: CASKLTGELFF. The CDR3, as DNA: TGTGCCAGCAAGCTAACCGGGGAGCTGTTTTTT.

This clone was seen a few times. The rearrangement uses TRBV28 and TRBJ1-2; a possible D gene is TRBD1 (6 bases). Trimming cost V 5 bases and J 0 bases, with 13 bases left between them. Germline assignment: CDR1 MDHEN and CDR2 SYDVKM. The CDR3 has 15 residues. CDR3 region: CASSPQGAANYGYTF. The CDR3 region has the DNA TGTGCCAGCAGTCCACAGGGCGCAGCTAACTATGGCTACACCTTC.

CDR3 loop: CASSAGGGPYEQYF. CDR3 nucleotides: TGTGCCAGCAGTGCCGGGGGGGGCCCCTACGAGCAGTACTTC. The rearrangement uses TRBV27 and TRBJ2-7, with TRBD2 identical over 8 bases. This CDR3 contains 14 residues. The V gene end was trimmed by 5 bases and the J gene end by 2 bases; junction bases not matched to a gene: 5. The V gene's germline CDR1 is MNHEY and CDR2 SMNVEV (reference sequence).

The chain has TRBV6-5 and TRBJ2-5, with TRBD1 matching 7 bases. With V trimmed by 7 bases and J by 1 base, 6 bases remained unmatched. The V gene's germline CDR1 is MNHEY and CDR2 SVGAGI. The CDR3 has 14 amino acids. The CDR3 bases are TGTGCCAGCACCACCGACAGGGCCCAAGAGACCCAGTACTTC. This codes for CASTTDRAQETQYF.

The chain links TRBV20-1 to TRBJ2-7; 8 bases are shared with TRBD1. Germline V gene data show CDR1 as DFQATT and CDR2 as SNEGSKA (reference sequence). CDR3 size: 11 residues. The junction had 5 bases not matched to a gene; V was cut back by 4 bases and J by 9 bases. CDR3 nucleotide sequence: TGCAGTGCTACCCCGGACAGGGCGCAGTACTTC. Translation gives CSATPDRAQYF.